The 27 T cell receptor beta chains reported below all come from one sample, sequenced in a study of human T cells and chemical hapten exposure. Noted time point: patch test 1, 2 weeks after DPC sensitization. Noted treatment: therapeutic diphenylcyclopropenone sensitization with weekly scalp DPC. Via MiXCR, TCRdb re-called the RACE reads, giving one row per CDR3 protein. The sample records 340,000 or so distinct CDR3 sequences, around 6.9% being singletons. The input for sequencing was whole blood, taken in connection with sensitization to the hapten diphenylcyclopropenone (DPC). Every receptor here comes from a woman aged 18-29 years with alopecia areata. Some clones in this sample may be carry-over from other donors' samples.

This clonotype was recorded a few times. This chain joins TRBV29-1 and TRBJ2-3; D may be TRBD1 (6 bases). This CDR3 has 12 residues. V lost 4 bases to trimming and J lost 6 bases, with 11 bases between them. Per the germline V gene, CDR1 is SQVTM and CDR2 is ANQGSEA. The CDR3 DNA is TGCAGCGTTGGTAGGGGGTCGGATACGCAGTATTTT. As protein: CSVGRGSDTQYF.

The sample holds a few counts of this clonotype. The chain links TRBV29-1 to TRBJ1-4; TRBD1 matches at 10 bases. The CDR3 consists of 13 residues. The V gene's germline CDR1 is SQVTM and CDR2 ANQGSEA. V lost 6 bases to trimming and J lost 6 bases; unmatched junction nucleotides: 4. The CDR3 sequence is CSVGTGVDEKLFF. In DNA, the CDR3 is TGCAGCGTCGGGACAGGGGTTGATGAAAAACTGTTTTTT.

J is TRBJ2-1 and V is TRBV3-1, with a tentative D call TRBD1 (6 bases). CDR1 is LGHDT, CDR2 YNNKEL, per germline (reference sequence). Deletions cut 7 bases from V and 1 base from J, with 11 bases between. The CDR3 has 14 amino acids. The CDR3 sequence: CASTEGGSYNEQFF. CDR3 DNA sequence: TGTGCCAGCACCGAAGGGGGTTCCTACAATGAGCAGTTCTTC.

V usage is TRBV12-3 or TRBV12-4 and J usage is TRBJ1-5, with 8 bases identical to TRBD1. The CDR3 has 14 amino acids. V gave up 6 bases and J gave up 5 bases; unmatched junction bases: 6. The CDR3 sequence: CASRADREYQPQHF. The CDR3 coding sequence is TGTGCCAGCAGGGCGGACAGGGAGTATCAGCCCCAGCATTTT.

This clonotype was counted a few times. This chain links TRBV6-2 or TRBV6-3 with TRBJ1-6; D gene uncertain. V gave up 8 bases and J gave up 6 bases, with 8 bases separating them. CDR3 length: 12 residues. In germline, CDR1 is MNHEY, CDR2 SVGEGT. CDR3: CASLGSNSPLHF. As DNA, the CDR3 is TGTGCCAGCCTCGGGAGTAATTCACCCCTCCACTTT.

This chain connects TRBV6-1 to TRBJ2-6, with D perhaps TRBD1 or TRBD2 (5 bases each). The CDR3 spans 14 residues. Germline values: CDR1 MNHNS, CDR2 SASEGT. V was cut by 8 bases and J by 0 bases, with 8 bases left in between. CDR3 sequence reads: CASEGTSGANVLTF. The CDR3 DNA is TGTGCCAGCGAAGGGACCTCTGGGGCCAACGTCCTGACTTTC.

V usage is TRBV11-2 and J usage is TRBJ1-4, with TRBD1 identical over 10 bases. CDR3 length equals 15 residues. The V and J ends lost 4 bases and 5 bases, in that order; junction bases with no gene match: 4. Per the germline V gene, CDR1 is SGHAT and CDR2 is FQNNGV. In nucleotides, the CDR3 is TGTGCCAGCAGCTCTTGGACAGGGGGAAATGAAAAACTGTTTTTT. Residues: CASSSWTGGNEKLFF.

The table lists this clonotype with many counts. CDR3 nucleotides: TGTGCCAGCAGTTCTACCGGGACAGGGTTATATGGCTACACCTTC. The encoded protein is CASSSTGTGLYGYTF. The chain has TRBV28 and TRBJ1-2; 9 positions agree with TRBD1. J gave up 5 bases and V 4 bases, and 8 bases lay outside the gene matches. The CDR3 covers 15 residues. Germline CDR1 is MDHEN and CDR2 is SYDVKM.

The rearrangement joins TRBV20-1 to TRBJ2-7, with 11 bases that match TRBD2. The junction had 5 bases not matched to a gene; V was cut back by 4 bases and J by 6 bases. Germline-derived CDR1 and CDR2 are DFQATT and SNEGSKA (reference sequence). The CDR3 length is 13 residues. This CDR3 is CSAISGTSGEQYF. Written as DNA, the CDR3 is TGCAGTGCTATATCCGGGACTAGCGGCGAGCAGTACTTC.

The V gene is TRBV4-3, the J gene TRBJ1-4, with 7 positions matching TRBD1. After removal of 1 base from V and 6 bases from J, the junction contained 5 bases not matched to a gene. This CDR3 has 15 residues. CDR1 is LGHNA and CDR2 is YSLEER in the germline V gene. The DNA of the CDR3 is TGCGCCAGCAGCCAAGTAGGGCAGGGGGATGAAAAACTGTTTTTT. Its translation: CASSQVGQGDEKLFF.

This clonotype was picked up a small number of times. CDR3: CASGTGLDTF. Here the CDR3 DNA reads TGTGCCAGCGGGACAGGGTTGGACACCTTC. This chain uses TRBV2 with TRBJ1-2; 9 bases are a match to TRBD1. The CDR3 has 10 residues. CDR1 is SNHLY and CDR2 is FYNNEI in the germline V gene. The ends lost 8 bases at V and 12 bases at J; junction bases unmatched: 4.

V is TRBV27 and J is TRBJ1-1; maybe TRBD1 (5 bases). Trimming removed 11 bases at V and 6 bases at J, with 16 bases between. The CDR3 runs 12 residues. Germline assignment: CDR1 MNHEY and CDR2 SMNVEV (reference sequence). The CDR3 nucleotides read TGTGCCGCTGGGGCCTGGGGCGCTGAAGCTTTCTTT. The encoded protein is CAAGAWGAEAFF.

The table lists this clonotype with a few counts. The chain links TRBV11-2 to TRBJ1-2; D call uncertain. The CDR3 length is 15 residues. V was pared by 5 bases and J by 4 bases, with 17 bases between. Germline assignment: CDR1 SGHAT and CDR2 FQNNGV. CDR3 nucleotides: TGTGCCAGCAGCCAGACTTCGGACTACTCCTATGGCTACACCTTC. This translates into CASSQTSDYSYGYTF.

This clonotype occurred a few times. The chain joins TRBV5-6 to TRBJ1-2; D unresolved. The CDR3 has 17 amino acids. V was pared by 0 bases and J by 5 bases, with 20 bases between. The germline gives CDR1 SGHDT, CDR2 YYEEEE. The CDR3 nucleotides are TGTGCCAGCAGCTTGGATGAATACAGACCAGAAACTTATGGCTACACCTTC. It translates to CASSLDEYRPETYGYTF. Based on the CDR3 plus reference TRBV5-6 and TRBJ1-2, the full variable domain is DAGVTQSPTHLIKTRGQQVTLRCSPKSGHDTVSWYQQALGQGPQFIFQYYEEEERQRGNFPDRFSGHQFPNYSSELNVNALLLGDSALYLCASSLDEYRPETYGYTFGSGTRLTVV.

This chain links TRBV11-2 with TRBJ1-4; 9 bases are shared with TRBD1. The CDR3 covers 14 residues. V shed 7 bases and J 8 bases; nucleotides not matched to a gene: 8. From germline, CDR1 is SGHAT and CDR2 FQNNGV. CDR3 loop: CASTVQGAGEKLFF. CDR3 DNA sequence: TGTGCCAGCACCGTACAGGGGGCAGGGGAAAAACTGTTTTTT.

At least ten counts were recorded for this clonotype. The chain links TRBV19 to TRBJ2-7, with 11 bases aligning to TRBD1. With 3 bases clipped from V and 6 bases from J, the junction kept 7 bases outside the gene matches. Germline CDR1 reads LNHDA; CDR2 reads SQIVND (reference sequence). The CDR3 consists of 15 residues. CDR3 DNA: TGTGCCAGTAGTATCGGGATGGGGACAGGGGGCGAGCAGTACTTC. Translated, it gives CASSIGMGTGGEQYF. The variable domain in full, completed from reference TRBV19 and TRBJ2-7, reads DGGITQSPKYLFRKEGQNVTLSCEQNLNHDAMYWYRQDPGQGLRLIYYSQIVNDFQKGDIAEGYSVSREKKESFPLTVTSAQKNPTAFYLCASSIGMGTGGEQYFGPGTRLTVT.

This clonotype has only a few counts. The rearrangement links TRBV29-1 to TRBJ1-1; tentative D call: TRBD1 (6 bases). Germline CDR1 and CDR2: SQVTM and ANQGSEA. Deletions cut 5 bases from V and 3 bases from J, with 13 bases between. The CDR3 totals 13 residues. The CDR3 sequence: CSVCVTGHTEAFF. As DNA, the CDR3 is TGCAGCGTTTGCGTAACAGGGCACACTGAAGCTTTCTTT.

This clonotype was seen more than once but under ten times. This sequence joins TRBV6-4 and TRBJ2-3, with D maybe TRBD2 (6 bases). CDR1 and CDR2 (germline): MRHNA, SNTAGT. With 6 bases removed from V and 4 bases from J, the gap between germline ends came to 20 bases. CDR3 length equals 16 residues. The CDR3 protein is CASSHGRRGGADTQYF. CDR3 coding DNA: TGTGCCAGCAGCCATGGGCGGAGGGGCGGAGCAGATACGCAGTATTTT.

V usage is TRBV27 and J usage is TRBJ1-6, with D uncertain. Per the germline V gene, CDR1 is MNHEY and CDR2 is SMNVEV (reference sequence). V lost 0 bases to trimming and J lost 9 bases, with 21 bases between them. The CDR3 covers 18 residues. The CDR3 region has the DNA TGTGCCAGCAGTTTATCGTCGCCCCGAGGCAGGTTTGGTTCACCCCTCCACTTT. Encoded protein: CASSLSSPRGRFGSPLHF.

This clonotype was seen more than once but under ten times. The chain has TRBV29-1 and TRBJ2-7, with TRBD1 matching 9 bases. CDR3 length: 12 amino acids. Looked up from germline, CDR1 is SQVTM and CDR2 is ANQGSEA. Losses at the gene ends were 6 bases for V and 7 bases for J; bases not matched to a gene: 7. The CDR3 region has the DNA TGCAGCGTCCGGACAGGGGAAGGGGAGCAGTACTTC. Translation gives CSVRTGEGEQYF.

V gene TRBV29-1 combines with J gene TRBJ1-2; D is ambiguous. The CDR3 has 15 residues. The germline gives CDR1 SQVTM, CDR2 ANQGSEA. The V end lost 3 bases, the J end lost 1 base, and 15 bases lay between the germline ends. The DNA of the CDR3 is TGCAGCGTTGACCCGGGGAAGGGTTTTAACTATGGCTACACCTTC. It yields the protein CSVDPGKGFNYGYTF. The full variable domain, in which reference TRBV29-1 and TRBJ1-2 provide the parts outside the CDR3, is SAVISQKPSRDICQRGTSLTIQCQVDSQVTMMFWYRQQPGQSLTLIATANQGSEATYESGFVIDKFPISRPNLTFSTLTVSNMSPEDSSIYLCSVDPGKGFNYGYTFGSGTRLTVV.

This clonotype was counted between two and nine times. This chain joins TRBV20-1 and TRBJ2-4, with TRBD1 matching 7 bases. Germline V lookup: CDR1 DFQATT, CDR2 SNEGSKA (reference sequence). V shed 3 bases, J shed 10 bases, and the junction held 6 bases outside the gene matches. The CDR3 is 12 residues long. CDR3 DNA: TGCAGTGCTAGGGGGACAGTCCCTATTCAGTACTTC. Its translation is CSARGTVPIQYF.

This clonotype was seen a handful of times. CDR3 coding DNA: TGTGCCAGCAGCAGCACAGGGGTATCACCCCTCCACTTT. This translates into CASSSTGVSPLHF. The chain carries TRBV11-2 and TRBJ1-6, with TRBD1 matching 7 bases. CDR1 SGHAT and CDR2 FQNNGV come from the germline V gene. Germline trimming cut 5 bases from V and 10 bases from J; bases unmatched to any gene: 5. This CDR3 region has 13 residues.

This clonotype was observed at least ten times. The chain is built from TRBV7-2 and TRBJ2-1, with TRBD2 matching 9 bases. CDR3 length: 14 residues. Looked up from germline, CDR1 is SGHTA and CDR2 is FQGNSA. The V segment lost 3 bases and the J segment 14 bases; nucleotides outside the gene matches: 11. CDR3 loop: CASSLRGGQKGEFF. For the CDR3, the DNA is TGTGCCAGCAGCTTGCGGGGGGGCCAAAAAGGGGAGTTCTTC.

A few counts support this clonotype. V gene TRBV6-5 combines with J gene TRBJ1-3; 7 bases are a match to TRBD1. The germline V gene has CDR1 MNHEY and CDR2 SVGAGI. With V trimmed by 5 bases and J by 4 bases, 8 bases remained unmatched. The CDR3 has 15 residues. The CDR3 DNA follows: TGTGCCAGCAGTCAGAACAGGGGAACAGGAAACACCATATATTTT. Its translation: CASSQNRGTGNTIYF.

V gene TRBV7-2 combines with J gene TRBJ2-1; 8 bases agree with TRBD2. V shed 1 base and J 5 bases; nucleotides not matched to a gene: 4. The CDR3 length is 15 residues. The germline V gene has CDR1 SGHTA and CDR2 FQGNSA. The CDR3 sequence: CASSLGTSLNNEQFF. The CDR3 DNA reads TGTGCCAGCAGCTTAGGGACTAGCTTGAACAATGAGCAGTTCTTC.

A few counts support this clonotype. This chain links TRBV6-5 with TRBJ2-3; no firm D call. CDR3 size: 12 residues. CDR1 and CDR2 from the germline V gene are MNHEY and SVGAGI. V lost 5 bases and J lost 7, with 10 bases in between. CDR3 sequence (DNA): TGTGCCAGCAGTCCCACGGCTAATACGCAGTATTTT. This codes for CASSPTANTQYF.